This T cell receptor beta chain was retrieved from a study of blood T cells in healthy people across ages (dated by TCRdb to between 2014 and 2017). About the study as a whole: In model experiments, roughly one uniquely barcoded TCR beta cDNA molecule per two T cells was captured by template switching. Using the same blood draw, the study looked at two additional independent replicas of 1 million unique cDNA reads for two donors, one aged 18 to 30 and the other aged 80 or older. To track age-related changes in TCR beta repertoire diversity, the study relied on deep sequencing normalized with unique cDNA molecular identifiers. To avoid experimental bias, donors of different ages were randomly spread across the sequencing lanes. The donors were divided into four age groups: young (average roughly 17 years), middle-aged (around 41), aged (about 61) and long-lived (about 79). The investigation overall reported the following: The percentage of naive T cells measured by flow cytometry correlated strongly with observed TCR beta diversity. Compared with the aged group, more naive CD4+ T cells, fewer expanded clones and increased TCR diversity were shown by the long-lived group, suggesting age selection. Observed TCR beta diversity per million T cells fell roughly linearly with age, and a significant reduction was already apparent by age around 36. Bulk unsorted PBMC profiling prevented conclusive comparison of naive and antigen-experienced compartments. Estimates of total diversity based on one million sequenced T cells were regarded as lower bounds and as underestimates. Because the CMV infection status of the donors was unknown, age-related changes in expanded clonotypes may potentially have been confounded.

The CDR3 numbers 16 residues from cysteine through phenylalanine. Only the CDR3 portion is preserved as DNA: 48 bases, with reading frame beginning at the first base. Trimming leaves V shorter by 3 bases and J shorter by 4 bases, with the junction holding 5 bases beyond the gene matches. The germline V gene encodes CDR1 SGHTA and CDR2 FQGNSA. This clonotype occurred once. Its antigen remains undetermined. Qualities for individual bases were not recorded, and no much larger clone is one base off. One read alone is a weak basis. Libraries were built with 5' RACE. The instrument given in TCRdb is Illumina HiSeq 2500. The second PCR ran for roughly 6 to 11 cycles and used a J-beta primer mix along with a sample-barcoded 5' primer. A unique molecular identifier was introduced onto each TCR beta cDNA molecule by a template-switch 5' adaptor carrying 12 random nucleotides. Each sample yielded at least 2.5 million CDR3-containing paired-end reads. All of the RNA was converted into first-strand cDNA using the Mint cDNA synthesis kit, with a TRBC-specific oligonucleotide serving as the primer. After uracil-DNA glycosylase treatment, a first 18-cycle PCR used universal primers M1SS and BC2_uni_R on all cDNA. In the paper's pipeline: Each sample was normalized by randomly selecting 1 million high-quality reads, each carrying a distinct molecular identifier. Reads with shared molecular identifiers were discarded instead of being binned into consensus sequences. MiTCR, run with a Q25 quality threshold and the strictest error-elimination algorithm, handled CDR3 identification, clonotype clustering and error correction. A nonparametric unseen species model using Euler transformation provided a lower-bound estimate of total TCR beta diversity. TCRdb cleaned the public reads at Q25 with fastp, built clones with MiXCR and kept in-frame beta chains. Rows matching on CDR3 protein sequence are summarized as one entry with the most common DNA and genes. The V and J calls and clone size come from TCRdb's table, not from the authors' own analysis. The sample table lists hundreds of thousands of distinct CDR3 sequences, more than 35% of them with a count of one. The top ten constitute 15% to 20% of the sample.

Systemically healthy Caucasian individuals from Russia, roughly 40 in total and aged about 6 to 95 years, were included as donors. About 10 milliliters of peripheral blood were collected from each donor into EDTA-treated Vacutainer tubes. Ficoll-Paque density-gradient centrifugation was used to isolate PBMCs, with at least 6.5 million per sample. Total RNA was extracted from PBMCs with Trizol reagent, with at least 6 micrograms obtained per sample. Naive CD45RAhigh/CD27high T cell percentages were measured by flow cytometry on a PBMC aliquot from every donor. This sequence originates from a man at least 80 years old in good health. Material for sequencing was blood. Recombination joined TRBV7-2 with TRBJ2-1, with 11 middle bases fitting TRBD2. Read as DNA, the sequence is TGTGCCAGCAGCTTCACGGGACTAGCGGCGTACAATGAGCAGTTCTTC. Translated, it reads CASSFTGLAAYNEQFF.